These 30 T cell receptor beta chains came from one sample sequenced in a study of PD-L1 blockade in urothelial cancer. Profiling relied on immunoSEQ multiplex PCR, and the TCRdb table lists in-frame clones only, not all of them. Of 50,000 to 70,000 clones in the sample, approximately 80% were seen once. The time point: pretreatment peripheral blood. The sequenced sample was PBMCs, obtained around atezolizumab (anti-PD-L1) treatment. These receptor sequences come from a man between 65 and 80 years old with urothelial cancer.

The rearrangement links TRBV7-9 to TRBJ1-2, with 7 nucleotides matching TRBD1. This CDR3 comprises 19 residues. Germline-derived CDR1 and CDR2 are SEHNR and FQNEAQ (reference sequence). V dropped 5 bases and J dropped 6; count of bases not matched to a gene: 24. This chain's CDR3 is CASSPNPLRATGYGDGYTF. The CDR3 region has the DNA TGTGCCAGCAGCCCCAACCCCCTCCGTGCGACAGGGTACGGGGATGGCTACACCTTC.

The CDR3 bases are TGTGCCAGCCAACAGGGTAACGATTCACCCCTCCACTTT. This encodes CASQQGNDSPLHF. The chain uses TRBV28 and TRBJ1-6, with D possibly matching TRBD1 (6 bases). Trimming took 8 bases from V and 8 from J, leaving 13 bases between them. The germline CDR1 and CDR2 sequences are MDHEN and SYDVKM. The CDR3 is made up of 13 amino acids.

This sequence joins TRBV6-1 and TRBJ1-4, with TRBD1 as a possible D gene (6 bases). CDR1 and CDR2 from the germline V gene are MNHNS and SASEGT. V lost 4 bases to trimming and J lost 8 bases, with 14 bases between them. This CDR3 region has 14 residues. The CDR3 protein is CASSARGATEKLFF. CDR3 sequence (DNA): TGTGCCAGCAGTGCACGGGGGGCTACAGAAAAACTGTTTTTT.

This chain's CDR3 is CASSEVGLRKEAQHF. The CDR3 DNA follows: TGTGCCAGCAGTGAAGTGGGCTTAAGAAAGGAGGCCCAGCATTTT. The chain has TRBV6-1 and TRBJ1-5; no clear D. Trimming removed 1 base at V and 11 bases at J, with 18 bases between. CDR3 size: 15 residues. CDR1 and CDR2 (germline): MNHNS, SASEGT.

The V gene is TRBV7-2, the J gene TRBJ2-2; D call uncertain. The CDR3 extends over 13 amino acids. The V gene lost 4 bases and the J gene lost 7 bases, with 10 bases spanning the gap. Germline V gene lookup returns CDR1 SGHTA and CDR2 FQGNSA. The CDR3 region has the DNA TGTGCCAGCAGCTCAACGCGAAGCGGGGAGCTGTTTTTT. It encodes CASSSTRSGELFF.

J is TRBJ2-7 and V is TRBV7-9, with D tentatively TRBD2 (5 bases). In germline, CDR1 is SEHNR, CDR2 FQNEAQ (reference sequence). V lost 0 bases and J lost 6, with 12 bases in between. This CDR3 spans 14 amino acids. CDR3 amino acids: CASSLAGGKVEQYF. The CDR3 region has the DNA TGTGCCAGCAGCTTAGCTGGAGGAAAGGTCGAGCAGTACTTC.

V usage is TRBV6-5 and J usage is TRBJ2-5, with no clear D. The CDR3 spans 13 residues. V lost 2 bases and J 5 bases, leaving 9 bases between the germline ends. Germline loops: CDR1 MNHEY, CDR2 SVGAGI. The CDR3 is CASSYTLTETQYF. The CDR3 DNA sequence: TGTGCCAGCAGTTACACTCTAACGGAGACCCAGTACTTC.

This clone is a singleton in its sample. This chain links TRBV12-1 with TRBJ2-7; no check of the table's D call, TRBD1, against the DNA was made. TRBV12-1 is given as a pseudogene. This CDR3 has 17 residues. The DNA of the CDR3 is TGTGCCAGCAGCTCCCGGGACAGGGCCCGATGGGAGTACGAGCAGTACTTC. Translated, it gives CASSSRDRARWEYEQYF.

The chain uses TRBV7-3 and TRBJ2-1; 11 bases fit TRBD2. The CDR3 is made up of 16 amino acids. The germline gives CDR1 SGHTA, CDR2 FQGTGA. The V segment lost 1 base and the J segment 5 bases; nucleotides outside the gene matches: 4. The CDR3 protein is CASSLKLAGAHNEQFF. In nucleotides, the CDR3 is TGTGCCAGCAGCTTAAAACTAGCGGGAGCTCACAATGAGCAGTTCTTC.

There are a few counts of this clone. The chain carries TRBV7-2 and TRBJ1-5, with a possible D match to TRBD1 (6 bases). The CDR3 contains 14 residues. Trimming stripped 4 bases from V and 0 bases from J, with 7 bases between. From germline, CDR1 is SGHTA and CDR2 FQGNSA. The CDR3 here is CASSSDSSNQPQHF. CDR3 nucleotide sequence: TGTGCCAGCAGCTCGGACAGTAGCAATCAGCCCCAGCATTTT.

The chain carries TRBV15 and TRBJ1-5, with D tentatively TRBD1 (5 bases). Between the trimmed V and J ends, which lost 4 bases and 2 bases, there was a span of 15 bases. Germline CDR1 LNHNV, CDR2 YYDKDF (reference sequence). The CDR3 sequence is 16 residues long. The CDR3 nucleotides are TGTGCCACCAGCAAGGGGCTAACGGATGGCAATCAGCCCCAGCATTTT. Its protein is CATSKGLTDGNQPQHF.

The chain uses TRBV19 and TRBJ2-1; the match to TRBD2 covers 10 bases. The CDR3 is made up of 15 amino acids. J gave up 5 bases and V 4 bases, and 5 bases lay outside the gene matches. CDR1 and CDR2 (germline): LNHDA, SQIVND (reference sequence). The CDR3 DNA follows: TGTGCCAGTAGTACCCGGACTAGCGGTGACAATGAGCAGTTCTTC. Encoded protein: CASSTRTSGDNEQFF.

The V and J genes are TRBV5-6 and TRBJ2-7, with 8 bases aligning to TRBD2. V lost 4 bases and J lost 2; bases outside the gene matches: 5. The CDR3 runs to 14 residues. The V gene's germline CDR1 is SGHDT and CDR2 YYEEEE. CDR3 coding DNA: TGTGCCAGCAGCCAAGCGGGAGCCCCCTACGAGCAGTACTTC. Translation: CASSQAGAPYEQYF.

This chain links TRBV4-2 with TRBJ1-3; D gene unclear. The V gene lost 4 bases and the J gene lost 0 bases, with 19 bases spanning the gap. The length of the CDR3 is 18 residues. Germline-derived CDR1 and CDR2 are LGHNA and YNFKEQ. CDR3 in DNA: TGTGCCAGCAGCCCGACCTTAACGACTCAACGCTCTGGAAACACCATATATTTT. Its protein product is CASSPTLTTQRSGNTIYF.

This clone was recorded once. V usage is TRBV19 and J usage is TRBJ2-3, with D possibly matching TRBD2 (6 bases). Germline assignment: CDR1 LNHDA and CDR2 SQIVND (reference sequence). This CDR3 has 16 amino acids. The V end was cut by 4 bases, the J end by 5 bases, with 19 bases between. CDR3 sequence reads: CASSTFEGGVKDTQYF. CDR3 in DNA: TGTGCCAGTAGTACGTTCGAGGGAGGAGTGAAAGATACGCAGTATTTT.

This chain uses TRBV4-3 with TRBJ1-1; D gene unclear. The CDR3 runs 13 residues. V was clipped by 0 bases and J by 1 base, with 3 bases between them. The V gene's germline CDR1 is LGHNA and CDR2 YSLEER. The CDR3 spells CASSQEANTEAFF. The CDR3 bases are TGCGCCAGCAGCCAAGAGGCGAACACTGAAGCTTTCTTT.

On this clone: This is likely a read error, given that the CDR3 carries no conserved phenylalanine or tryptophan at its end. The chain has TRBV6-1 and TRBJ2-7, with 8 bases aligning to TRBD1. The CDR3 spans 15 residues. Germline CDR1 and CDR2: MNHNS and SASEGT. The ends lost 5 bases at V and 0 bases at J; junction bases unmatched: 6. CDR3 protein: CASSLRTGNSYEQYL. In nucleotides, the CDR3 is TGTGCCAGCAGTCTAAGGACAGGGAACTCCTACGAGCAGTACCTC.

This clone occurred a few times. This chain uses TRBV7-8 with TRBJ2-1; possibly TRBD2 for D (6 bases). V lost 1 base to trimming and J lost 2 bases, with 12 bases between them. Germline CDR1 is SGHVS and CDR2 is FQNEAQ. This CDR3 contains 16 residues. CDR3 sequence reads: CASSLVGRGAYNEQFF. As DNA, the CDR3 is TGTGCCAGCAGCTTAGTGGGGCGGGGAGCCTACAATGAGCAGTTCTTC. Filled out from reference TRBV7-8 and TRBJ2-1, the complete variable domain reads GAGVSQSPRYKVAKRGQDVALRCDPISGHVSLFWYQQALGQGPEFLTYFQNEAQLDKSGLPSDRFFAERPEGSVSTLKIQRTQQEDSAVYLCASSLVGRGAYNEQFFGPGTRLTVL.

DNA for the CDR3: TGTGCCAGCAGCGTAGGGACTAGCGGGACAGATACGCAGTATTTT. Amino acids: CASSVGTSGTDTQYF. The J gene is TRBJ2-3, the V gene TRBV9; 11 bases are shared with TRBD2. V lost 0 bases to trimming and J lost 3 bases; unmatched junction nucleotides: 0. From germline, CDR1 is SGDLS and CDR2 YYNGEE. The CDR3 sequence is 15 residues long.

The genes are TRBV5-4 and TRBJ2-7; D may be TRBD1 (5 bases). Germline assignment: CDR1 SGHNT and CDR2 YYREEE (reference sequence). The CDR3 contains 12 residues. Trimming shortened V by 2 bases and J by 6 bases, and 9 bases separated the two germline ends. The CDR3 DNA follows: TGTGCCAGCAGCTTAGACAGTCGCGAGCAGTACTTC. Protein product: CASSLDSREQYF.

This clone was seen many times. CDR3 in amino acids: CASSANLAGSLGDEQFF. Here the CDR3 DNA reads TGTGCCAGCTCCGCCAATTTAGCGGGATCACTGGGCGATGAGCAGTTCTTC. This chain connects TRBV27 to TRBJ2-1; 8 bases map to TRBD2. This CDR3 has 17 amino acids. The V segment lost 8 bases and the J segment 8 bases; nucleotides outside the gene matches: 20. CDR1 is MNHEY and CDR2 is SMNVEV in the germline V gene (reference sequence).

The chain couples TRBV7-6 to TRBJ2-2; perhaps TRBD1 as D (5 bases). Between the trimmed V and J ends, which lost 3 bases and 7 bases, there was a span of 12 bases. This CDR3 has 14 amino acids. Germline CDR1 and CDR2: SGHVS and FNYEAQ. The CDR3 sequence is CASSFSGSNGELFF. Here the CDR3 DNA reads TGTGCCAGCAGCTTCTCAGGGTCCAACGGGGAGCTGTTTTTT.

In DNA form, the CDR3 reads TGTGCCAGCAGCCAAGGACTAGCGGGCTCCAGGGACATTCAGTACTTC. Encoded protein: CASSQGLAGSRDIQYF. The V and J genes are TRBV4-2 and TRBJ2-4; TRBD2 aligns across 10 bases. Germline CDR1 is LGHNA and CDR2 is YNFKEQ. Losses at the gene ends were 1 base for V and 8 bases for J; bases not matched to a gene: 8. The CDR3 extends over 16 amino acids.

The rearrangement joins TRBV5-1 to TRBJ2-2; 8 positions match TRBD2. CDR1 is SGHRS, CDR2 YFSETQ, per germline. This CDR3 is 19 amino acids long. V was clipped by 2 bases and J by 4 bases; unmatched bases: 16. CDR3 nucleotides: TGCGCCAGCAGCTTTACGGCGGGAGGCGGTCTAGGGGGCACCGGGGAGCTGTTTTTT. It translates to CASSFTAGGGLGGTGELFF.

Concerning this clone: One junction end disagrees with the germline gene, perhaps due to a read error. The CDR3 loop is CAWSIGLAPDF. DNA of the CDR3: TGTGCCTGGAGTATCGGACTAGCCCCGGACTTC. V gene TRBV30 combines with J gene TRBJ2-5; 8 positions match TRBD2. In germline, CDR1 is GTSNPN, CDR2 SVGIG (reference sequence). The length of the CDR3 is 11 residues.

The chain uses TRBV10-3 and TRBJ2-2, with 8 positions matching TRBD2. CDR3 length: 15 amino acids. J was trimmed by 5 bases and V by 3 bases; bases with no gene match: 5. Germline V gene data show CDR1 as ENHRY and CDR2 as SYGVKD. This CDR3 is CAISEEREGTGELFF. The CDR3 bases are TGTGCCATCAGTGAAGAACGGGAGGGGACCGGGGAGCTGTTTTTT.

Regarding this clone: Distinct nucleotide sequences in the sample also encode this CDR3. V usage is TRBV30 and J usage is TRBJ2-7, with no clear D. The V and J ends lost 0 bases and 5 bases respectively, with 5 bases between them. Germline loops: CDR1 GTSNPN, CDR2 SVGIG (reference sequence). There are 11 residues in the CDR3. In nucleotides, the CDR3 is TGTGCCTGGAGTGTATCAGACGAGCAGTACTTC. The encoded protein is CAWSVSDEQYF.

This clone was recorded a few times. This chain joins TRBV11-2 and TRBJ2-7; D may be TRBD2 (5 bases). This CDR3 contains 17 residues. Germline values: CDR1 SGHAT, CDR2 FQNNGV. Deletions cut 1 base from V and 2 bases from J, with 18 bases between. The CDR3 bases are TGTGCCAGCAGCTTAGTAGTCTCAGCGGTATCTACCTACGAGCAGTACTTC. As protein: CASSLVVSAVSTYEQYF.

The sample holds one count of this clone. J is TRBJ2-7 and V is TRBV7-8, with a tentative D call TRBD2 (5 bases). V lost 0 bases and J lost 4, with 13 bases in between. The length of the CDR3 is 15 residues. Germline-derived CDR1 and CDR2 are SGHVS and FQNEAQ. CDR3 sequence: CASSLATMEGYEQYF. For the CDR3, the DNA is TGTGCCAGCAGCTTAGCGACTATGGAAGGTTACGAGCAGTACTTC.

This rearrangement joins TRBV11-2 to TRBJ2-1; 9 bases are shared with TRBD2. The germline V gene encodes CDR1 SGHAT and CDR2 FQNNGV. The CDR3 spans 14 residues. Losses at the gene ends were 7 bases for V and 6 bases for J; bases not matched to a gene: 7. The CDR3 DNA reads as TGTGCCAGCAATAGCGGGAGCTCCCTCAATGAGCAGTTCTTC. It is translated as CASNSGSSLNEQFF.